The rows below give T cell receptor beta chains drawn from one sample of a study of beta chain features in type 1 diabetes. The repertoire was sequenced with immunoSEQ multiplex PCR; TCRdb's copy has only in-frame clones and lacks some. The table lists about 15,000 clones, less than 60% of them singletons. Source material: stem cell memory CD4+ T cells from blood. The receptor set was obtained from a woman under 30 in good health. The CDR3 runs from the conserved cysteine through the conserved F or W. The D gene is left open where the match is weak. The size field is filled for only some rows; it gives once, few, many or a size class.

J | V | size | D | CDR3 | DNA
TRBJ2-7 | TRBV10-3 | NA | TRBD2 | CAISEVVGAGRDEQYF | TGTGCCATCAGTGAAGTTGTAGGAGCGGGAAGGGACGAGCAGTACTTC
TRBJ2-3 | TRBV19 | NA | TRBD1 | CASSTLPGQQADTQYF | TGTGCCAGTAGTACCCTTCCGGGACAGCAAGCAGATACGCAGTATTTT
TRBJ1-3 | TRBV15 | NA | TRBD1 | CATSIGTGGPGNTIYF | TGTGCCACCAGCATTGGAACAGGGGGCCCTGGAAACACCATATATTTT
TRBJ1-1 | TRBV5-6 | NA | TRBD1 | CASSSGQEFPPEAFF | TGTGCCAGCAGCTCAGGACAGGAATTTCCCCCTGAAGCTTTCTTT
TRBJ2-4 | TRBV6-1 | NA | NA | CASRSGQGVNIQYF | TGTGCCAGCAGAAGTGGGCAGGGTGTAAACATTCAGTACTTC
TRBJ1-1 | TRBV5-1 | NA | NA | CASGQVLGTEAFF | TGCGCCAGCGGTCAGGTCCTGGGCACTGAAGCTTTCTTT
TRBJ1-1 | TRBV5-1 | NA | NA | CASRQGNTEAFF | TGCGCCAGCAGGCAGGGGAACACTGAAGCTTTCTTT
TRBJ1-5 | TRBV18 | NA | TRBD1 | CASGTGSNQPQHF | TGTGCCAGCGGGACAGGGAGCAATCAGCCCCAGCATTTT
TRBJ2-1 | TRBV2 | few | TRBD2 | CASRNRLAGFNEQFF | TGTGCCAGCAGGAACCGACTAGCGGGATTCAATGAGCAGTTCTTC
TRBJ1-3 | TRBV25-1 | NA | TRBD1 | CASSDYGTGRRSGNTIYF | TGTGCCAGCAGTGATTATGGGACAGGAAGACGGTCTGGAAACACCATATATTTT
TRBJ1-2 | TRBV7-2 | NA | NA | CASSQGLFNYGYTF | TGTGCCAGCAGCCAGGGTCTCTTTAACTATGGCTACACCTTC
TRBJ1-1 | TRBV5-1 | NA | NA | CASSLSDTEAFF | TGCGCCAGCAGCTTGTCGGACACTGAAGCTTTCTTT
TRBJ2-7 | TRBV7-2 | NA | NA | CASSLVALGSSYEQYF | TGTGCCAGCAGCTTAGTAGCGTTGGGCTCCTCCTACGAGCAGTACTTC
TRBJ2-5 | TRBV30 | NA | NA | CAWDRGGEETQYF | TGTGCCTGGGACAGGGGAGGGGAAGAGACCCAGTACTTC
TRBJ2-7 | TRBV27 | NA | TRBD1 | CASSLWGSRDSTYEQYF | TGTGCCAGCAGTTTATGGGGTAGTCGGGACAGCACCTACGAGCAGTACTTC
TRBJ2-1 | TRBV19 | few | TRBD2 | CASRSGSFYNEQFF | TGTGCCAGTCGTAGCGGGAGCTTCTACAATGAGCAGTTCTTC
TRBJ1-1 | TRBV18 | NA | TRBD1 | CASSRDRGAFF | TGTGCCAGCTCCCGCGACAGGGGAGCTTTCTTT
TRBJ1-6 | TRBV7-2 | NA | NA | CASSLGFRTQNNSPLHF | TGTGCCAGCAGCTTAGGGTTTCGGACACAGAATAATTCACCCCTCCACTTT
TRBJ2-2 | TRBV6-5 | NA | NA | CASSFQGPHNGGELFF | TGTGCCAGCAGTTTTCAGGGGCCCCATAATGGCGGGGAGCTGTTTTTT
TRBJ2-5 | TRBV29-1 | few | NA | CSVDPADIRHEETQYF | TGCAGCGTTGATCCCGCGGACATACGCCACGAAGAGACCCAGTACTTC
TRBJ1-1 | TRBV29-1 | NA | NA | CSVEAPGQSEAFF | TGCAGCGTTGAAGCCCCTGGACAGTCTGAAGCTTTCTTT
TRBJ1-5 | TRBV19 | NA | NA | CASRTDSNQPQHF | TGTGCCAGTAGGACAGATAGCAATCAGCCCCAGCATTTT
TRBJ2-1 | TRBV18 | few | NA | CASSDGGSSYNEQFF | TGTGCCAGCTCTGACGGAGGGAGCTCCTACAATGAGCAGTTCTTC
TRBJ2-1 | TRBV2 | NA | TRBD2 | CASSEASRGGNEQFF | TGTGCCAGCAGTGAAGCCAGTCGGGGGGGCAATGAGCAGTTCTTC
TRBJ2-2 | TRBV5-1 | NA | NA | CASTRDFLTGELFF | TGCGCCAGCACCCGGGACTTCCTAACCGGGGAGCTGTTTTTT
TRBJ2-1 | TRBV15 | few | TRBD2 | CATRARGGGYNEQFF | TGTGCCACCAGGGCGCGGGGGGGCGGCTACAATGAGCAGTTCTTC
TRBJ2-5 | TRBV19 | few | TRBD2 | CASSPRAGAEEETQYF | TGTGCCAGTAGCCCCCGAGCGGGGGCCGAAGAAGAGACCCAGTACTTC
TRBJ2-3 | TRBV18 | few | NA | CASSPSPGDTQYF | TGTGCCAGCTCACCCTCCCCCGGGGATACGCAGTATTTT
TRBJ2-7 | TRBV7-9 | few | TRBD2 | CASSPLPGGPYEQYF | TGTGCCAGCAGCCCCCTCCCGGGGGGGCCCTACGAGCAGTACTTC
TRBJ1-1 | TRBV16 | NA | NA | CASSPSGGSTEAFF | TGTGCCAGCAGCCCCTCGGGGGGAAGTACTGAAGCTTTCTTT
TRBJ2-3 | TRBV14 | NA | NA | CASRPRDGSGRYTDTQYF | TGTGCCAGCAGGCCCCGGGATGGTAGCGGCCGGTACACAGATACGCAGTATTTT
TRBJ2-1 | TRBV27 | NA | TRBD1 | CASSHMRGGIQFF | TGTGCCAGCAGTCACATGCGAGGGGGCATCCAGTTCTTC
TRBJ1-1 | TRBV4-2 | NA | NA | CASSHAGRDAFF | TGTGCCAGCAGCCATGCTGGCCGGGATGCTTTCTTT
TRBJ1-5 | TRBV28 | NA | NA | CASSLGLGSNQPQHF | TGTGCCAGCAGTTTAGGGTTGGGCAGCAATCAGCCCCAGCATTTT
TRBJ2-2 | TRBV5-1 | NA | TRBD1 | CASSYTGEPGELFF | TGCGCCAGCTCCTACACAGGGGAACCCGGGGAGCTGTTTTTT
TRBJ1-2 | TRBV5-1 | NA | TRBD1 | CASSWTGEEGYGYTF | TGCGCCAGCAGCTGGACAGGGGAGGAGGGCTATGGCTACACCTTC
TRBJ1-1 | TRBV6-5 | NA | TRBD1 | CASSDNRGWTEAFF | TGTGCCAGCAGTGACAACAGGGGTTGGACTGAAGCTTTCTTT
TRBJ2-7 | TRBV4-1 | once | TRBD2 | CASSQDRTSALYEQYF | TGCGCCAGCAGCCAAGATCGGACTAGCGCCCTCTACGAGCAGTACTTC
TRBJ2-1 | TRBV6-1 | NA | NA | CASSDRVGGANEQFF | TGTGCCAGCAGTGATAGGGTTGGGGGGGCCAATGAGCAGTTCTTC
TRBJ1-1 | TRBV30 | NA | TRBD1 | CACPGTGGLRGNTEAFF | TGTGCCTGCCCCGGGACAGGGGGCTTGAGGGGGAACACTGAAGCTTTCTTT
TRBJ2-7 | TRBV7-8 | NA | NA | CASSLVDTLEQYF | TGTGCCAGCAGCTTAGTGGACACCCTCGAGCAGTACTTC
TRBJ2-7 | TRBV4-1 | NA | NA | CASSQDPRSSYEQYF | TGCGCCAGCAGCCAAGATCCGAGGAGCTCCTACGAGCAGTACTTC
TRBJ1-2 | TRBV5-1 | NA | TRBD1 | CASSLTRGTDYGYTF | TGCGCCAGCAGCTTAACCAGGGGGACAGACTATGGCTACACCTTC
TRBJ2-1 | TRBV7-8 | NA | TRBD2 | CASSLALLAGNEQFF | TGTGCCAGCAGCTTAGCTCTCCTAGCGGGCAATGAGCAGTTCTTC
TRBJ2-7 | TRBV14 | NA | NA | CASSQGPGEQYF | TGTGCCAGCAGCCAAGGACCAGGCGAGCAGTACTTC
TRBJ2-5 | TRBV5-1 | NA | NA | CASSAAGGEETQYF | TGCGCCAGCAGCGCTGCCGGGGGAGAAGAGACCCAGTACTTC
TRBJ1-2 | TRBV7-3 | NA | TRBD1 | CASSPAGQGGYGYTF | TGTGCCAGCAGCCCAGCTGGACAGGGAGGTTATGGCTACACCTTC
TRBJ1-5 | TRBV6-6 | few | TRBD1 | CASREQGASNQPQHF | TGTGCCAGCAGGGAACAGGGGGCTTCAAATCAGCCCCAGCATTTT
TRBJ2-3 | TRBV11-3 | NA | NA | CASSPRQWADTQYF | TGTGCCAGCAGCCCTCGACAGTGGGCAGATACGCAGTATTTT
TRBJ1-1 | TRBV5-4 | few | TRBD1 | CASSSFDRVNTEAFF | TGTGCCAGCAGCTCCTTTGACAGGGTGAACACTGAAGCTTTCTTT
TRBJ2-1 | TRBV7-2 | once | NA | CASSLGDGFGAYNEQFF | TGTGCCAGCAGCTTAGGAGACGGGTTTGGAGCCTACAATGAGCAGTTCTTC
TRBJ1-2 | TRBV2 | few | NA | CASSESSRDYGYTF | TGTGCCAGCAGTGAGTCCAGCAGGGACTATGGCTACACCTTC
TRBJ2-3 | TRBV6-1 | NA | TRBD2 | CASRLAGSLDTQYF | TGTGCCAGCCGACTAGCGGGAAGTTTAGATACGCAGTATTTT